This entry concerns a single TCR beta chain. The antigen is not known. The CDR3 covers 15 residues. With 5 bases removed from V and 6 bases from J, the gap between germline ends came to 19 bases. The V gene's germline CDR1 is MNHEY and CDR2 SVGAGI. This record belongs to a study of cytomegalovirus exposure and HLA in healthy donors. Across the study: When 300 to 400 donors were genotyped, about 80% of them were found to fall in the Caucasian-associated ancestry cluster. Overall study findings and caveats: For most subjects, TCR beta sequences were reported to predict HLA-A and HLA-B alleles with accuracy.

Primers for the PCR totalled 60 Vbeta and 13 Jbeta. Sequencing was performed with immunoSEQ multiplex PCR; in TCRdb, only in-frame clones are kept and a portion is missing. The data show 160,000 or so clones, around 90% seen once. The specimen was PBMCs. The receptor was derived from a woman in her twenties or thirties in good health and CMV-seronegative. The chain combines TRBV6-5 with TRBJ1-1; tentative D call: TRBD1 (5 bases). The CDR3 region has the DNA TGTGCCAGCAGTCCCCCCACAGGCGGCGTCCCTGAAGCTTTCTTT. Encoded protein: CASSPPTGGVPEAFF.